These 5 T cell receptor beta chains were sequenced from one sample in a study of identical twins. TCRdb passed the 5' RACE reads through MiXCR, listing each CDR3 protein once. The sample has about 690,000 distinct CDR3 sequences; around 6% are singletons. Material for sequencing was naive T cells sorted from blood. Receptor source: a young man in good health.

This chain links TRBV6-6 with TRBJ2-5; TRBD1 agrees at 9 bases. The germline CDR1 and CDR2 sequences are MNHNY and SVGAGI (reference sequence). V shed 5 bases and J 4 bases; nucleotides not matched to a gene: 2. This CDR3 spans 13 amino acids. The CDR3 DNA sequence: TGTGCCAGCAGTGCGGACAGGGGAGAGACCCAGTACTTC. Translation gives CASSADRGETQYF.

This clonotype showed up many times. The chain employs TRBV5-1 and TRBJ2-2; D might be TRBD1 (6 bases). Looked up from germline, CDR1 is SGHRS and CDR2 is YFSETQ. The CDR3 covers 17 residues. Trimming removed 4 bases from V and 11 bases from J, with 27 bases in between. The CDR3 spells CASSGRPDRTSHSELFF. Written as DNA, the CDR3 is TGCGCCAGCAGCGGACGCCCCGACAGGACCTCCCATAGCGAGCTGTTTTTT.

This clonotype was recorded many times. In DNA form, the CDR3 reads TGTGCCAGCAGTTTATTAAACGGGGTTGATCAGCCCCAGCATTTT. This encodes CASSLLNGVDQPQHF. The chain recombines TRBV27 with TRBJ1-5, with D hard to call. Trimming took 1 base from V and 5 from J, leaving 12 bases between them. The germline V gene encodes CDR1 MNHEY and CDR2 SMNVEV (reference sequence). The CDR3 loop spans 15 amino acids.

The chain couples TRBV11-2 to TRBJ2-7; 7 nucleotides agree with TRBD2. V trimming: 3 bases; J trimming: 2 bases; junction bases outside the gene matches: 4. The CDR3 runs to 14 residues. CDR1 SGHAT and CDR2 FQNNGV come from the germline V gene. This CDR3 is CASSFGGGTYEQYV. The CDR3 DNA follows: TGTGCCAGCAGCTTTGGGGGGGGAACCTACGAGCAGTACGTC.

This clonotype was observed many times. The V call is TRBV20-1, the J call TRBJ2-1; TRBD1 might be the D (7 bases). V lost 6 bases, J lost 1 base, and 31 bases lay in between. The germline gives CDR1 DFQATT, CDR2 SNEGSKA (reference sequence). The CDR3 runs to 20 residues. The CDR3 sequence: CSAPPTGEISGELSYNEQFF. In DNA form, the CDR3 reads TGCAGTGCCCCTCCTACAGGGGAAATTAGCGGCGAACTATCCTACAATGAGCAGTTCTTC.